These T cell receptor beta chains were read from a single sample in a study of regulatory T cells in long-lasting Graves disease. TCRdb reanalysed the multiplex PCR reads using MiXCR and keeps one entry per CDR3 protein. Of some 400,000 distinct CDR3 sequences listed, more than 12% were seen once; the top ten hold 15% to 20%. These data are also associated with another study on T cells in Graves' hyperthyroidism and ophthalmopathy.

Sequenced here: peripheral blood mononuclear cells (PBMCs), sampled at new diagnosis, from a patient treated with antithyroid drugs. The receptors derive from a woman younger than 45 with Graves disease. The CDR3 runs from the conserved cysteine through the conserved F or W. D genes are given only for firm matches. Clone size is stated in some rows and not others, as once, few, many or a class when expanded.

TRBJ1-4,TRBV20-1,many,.,CSAFSQGEKLFF,TGCAGTGCTTTCTCACAGGGTGAAAAACTGTTTTTT
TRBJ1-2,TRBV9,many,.,CASSAAGTYGYTF,TGTGCCAGCAGCGCGGCAGGAACCTATGGCTACACCTTC
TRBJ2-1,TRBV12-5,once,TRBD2,CASGLERDSRGRDEQFF,TGTGCTAGTGGTTTGGAGCGGGACTCACGGGGAAGAGATGAGCAGTTCTTC
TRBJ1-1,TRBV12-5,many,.,CASGAGTPNNTEAFF,TGTGCTAGTGGGGCCGGGACACCAAATAACACTGAAGCTTTCTTT
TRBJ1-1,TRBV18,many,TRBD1,CASSSDRGTEAFF,TGTGCCAGCTCATCGGACAGGGGCACTGAAGCTTTCTTT
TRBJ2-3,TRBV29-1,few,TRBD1,CSVAGQDTDTQYF,TGCAGCGTTGCGGGACAGGACACAGATACGCAGTATTTT
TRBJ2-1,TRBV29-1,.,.,CSVEDSLSSYNEQFF,TGCAGCGTTGAAGATTCTCTCAGCTCCTACAATGAGCAGTTCTTC
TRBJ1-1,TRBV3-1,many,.,CASSLLNEGLTEAFF,TGTGCCAGCAGCCTACTAAACGAGGGCTTAACTGAAGCTTTCTTT
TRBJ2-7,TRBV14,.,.,CASSLLPHEQYF,TGTGCCAGCAGCCTCCTCCCCCACGAGCAGTACTTC
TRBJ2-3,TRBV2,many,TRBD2,CASRAGLAGGHTDTQYF,TGTGCCAGCAGGGCGGGACTAGCGGGAGGCCACACAGATACGCAGTATTTT
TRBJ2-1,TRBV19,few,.,CASSFGLDEQFF,TGTGCCAGTAGTTTTGGGCTGGATGAGCAGTTCTTC
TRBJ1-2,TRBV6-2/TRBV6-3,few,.,CASSYSFPPGRLGDGYTF,TGTGCCAGCAGTTACTCCTTTCCTCCAGGGCGGTTAGGTGATGGCTACACCTTC
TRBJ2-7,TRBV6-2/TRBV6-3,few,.,CASSYSRVNYEQYF,TGTGCCAGCAGTTACTCCAGGGTTAACTACGAGCAGTACTTC
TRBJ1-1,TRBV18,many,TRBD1,CASSITGTENTEAFF,TGTGCCAGCTCAATAACCGGGACAGAGAACACTGAAGCTTTCTTT
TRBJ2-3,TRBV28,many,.,CASGRGTASVRGTDTQYF,TGTGCCAGCGGGAGGGGGACAGCCTCCGTCAGGGGCACAGATACGCAGTATTTT
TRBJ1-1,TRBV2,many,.,CASRARNEAFF,TGTGCCAGCAGGGCACGGAACGAAGCTTTCTTT